This TCR beta chain appears in the sequencing data of a study of cytomegalovirus exposure and HLA in healthy donors. Overall study: Assignment to the Caucasian-associated ancestry cluster applied to 81% of the approximately 400 genotyped donors.

Researchers ran the PCR with 60 Vbeta and 13 Jbeta primers. The method was immunoSEQ multiplex PCR; TCRdb's version includes in-frame clones alone and lacks a portion of them. Here the sample spans under 150,000 clones, about 74% being singletons. A note on this clone: Its antigen remains unknown.

Regarding the study as a whole: The CMV antigen specificity of a few CMV-associated chains was confirmed through in vitro analysis. Common viral pathogens seemed to be connected with several of the most significant clusters, according to a later analysis. Likely technical artifact: a cluster of highly shared sequence variants.

Germline V gene data show CDR1 as MDHEN and CDR2 as SYDVKM. Germline trimming cut 8 bases from V and 5 bases from J; bases unmatched to any gene: 8. This CDR3 has 14 amino acids. The sample comprised PBMCs. V gene TRBV28 combines with J gene TRBJ2-1, with 8 bases matching TRBD1. This clonotype was sampled from a woman aged 55-69 years in good health and CMV-seronegative. The CDR3 bases are TGTGCCAGCGAAGACAGGGGACGTCACAATGAGCAGTTCTTC. It is translated as CASEDRGRHNEQFF.